These 16 T cell receptor beta chains were sequenced from one sample in a study of blood T cell repertoires in COVID-19. TCRdb's table, derived via immunoSEQ multiplex PCR, lists solely in-frame clones and lacks some. The table shows some 310,000 clones, with roughly 91% occurring only once. Sequenced input: peripheral blood. The receptors shown here come from a man in his forties or fifties with active or convalescent COVID-19.

Written as DNA, the CDR3 is TGCGCCAGCAGCCAAGGACTAGCGGATACGCAGTATTTT. It encodes CASSQGLADTQYF. The chain uses TRBV4-3 and TRBJ2-3; 8 nucleotides align to TRBD2. The ends lost 1 base at V and 6 bases at J; junction bases unmatched: 0. This CDR3 contains 13 residues. From germline, CDR1 is LGHNA and CDR2 YSLEER.

This chain links TRBV3-1 (or the pseudogene TRBV3-2) with TRBJ1-2; D is ambiguous. V was cut by 0 bases and J by 4 bases, with 21 bases left in between. The CDR3 runs 18 residues. The germline V gene encodes CDR1 LGHDT and CDR2 YNNKEL (reference sequence). CDR3 in DNA: TGTGCCAGCAGCCAAGATTTGACATCTGGGCTACTAGGCTATGGCTACACCTTC. Translating gives CASSQDLTSGLLGYGYTF.

The chain combines TRBV14 with TRBJ1-1; D is unclear. The CDR3 is 13 amino acids. CDR1 and CDR2 (germline): SGHDN, FVKESK. V lost 0 bases and J 8 bases, leaving 10 bases between the germline ends. CDR3 region: CASSQDLQTEAFF. In DNA form, the CDR3 reads TGTGCCAGCAGCCAAGATTTACAGACCGAAGCTTTCTTT.

The V call is TRBV9, the J call TRBJ2-3, with D hard to call. This CDR3 region has 14 residues. The V and J ends lost 0 bases and 4 bases respectively, with 9 bases between them. The germline V gene has CDR1 SGDLS and CDR2 YYNGEE. CDR3 sequence (DNA): TGTGCCAGCAGCGTAGTCAGCGAACCAGATACGCAGTATTTT. It is translated as CASSVVSEPDTQYF.

This clone was seen only once. The rearrangement links TRBV14 to TRBJ2-2; D is perhaps TRBD1 (5 bases). There are 15 residues in the CDR3. Trimming left V 3 bases short and J 0 bases short, with 8 bases between. Germline V gene sequence: CDR1 SGHDN, CDR2 FVKESK. CDR3 in DNA: TGTGCCAGCAGCCATTTGGGGCCGAACACCGGGGAGCTGTTTTTT. It encodes CASSHLGPNTGELFF.

This clone was counted once. The chain couples TRBV11-2 to TRBJ1-4; 7 bases agree with TRBD1. The CDR3 consists of 14 residues. The germline gives CDR1 SGHAT, CDR2 FQNNGV. Trimming took 3 bases from V and 9 from J; bases not matched to a gene: 7. CDR3 sequence (DNA): TGTGCCAGCAGCTTCCCCGGACAGGACAAAAAACTGTTTTTT. Translated, it gives CASSFPGQDKKLFF.

The chain combines TRBV7-9 with TRBJ2-2; possibly TRBD1 for D (6 bases). CDR3 size: 14 residues. V was cut by 5 bases and J by 11 bases, with 18 bases left in between. Germline V gene lookup returns CDR1 SEHNR and CDR2 FQNEAQ (reference sequence). The CDR3 DNA sequence: TGTGCCAGCAGCCCCACCCTCGACAGGCACGAGCTGTTTTTT. Its translation is CASSPTLDRHELFF.

The chain employs TRBV9 and TRBJ1-4; D gene ambiguous. Between the trimmed V and J ends, which lost 3 bases and 14 bases, there was a span of 11 bases. The germline gives CDR1 SGDLS, CDR2 YYNGEE. The CDR3 consists of 11 residues. For the CDR3, the DNA is TGTGCCAGCAGCGGAAGAGATTGCCTGTTTTTT. Translating it yields CASSGRDCLFF.

The rearrangement joins TRBV28 to TRBJ1-2; no firm D call. The CDR3 runs to 12 residues. The germline V gene encodes CDR1 MDHEN and CDR2 SYDVKM. V was clipped by 3 bases and J by 8 bases, with 10 bases between them. The CDR3 sequence is CASSFQSWGYTF. CDR3 DNA sequence: TGTGCCAGCAGTTTCCAGTCTTGGGGCTACACCTTC.

This clone has only a few counts. The chain has TRBV30 and TRBJ1-4; the D gene is possibly TRBD1 (5 bases). CDR3 length: 14 residues. Trimming left V 1 base short and J 8 bases short, with 14 bases between. Germline V gene lookup returns CDR1 GTSNPN and CDR2 SVGIG (reference sequence). In DNA, the CDR3 is TGTGCCTGGAGTGCCAGGGATTCTCGGGAAAAACTGTTTTTT. Residues: CAWSARDSREKLFF.

Here the CDR3 DNA reads TGTGCCAGCAGCTCCAGGGATTTAGCCTATAATTCACCCCTCCACTTT. Protein product: CASSSRDLAYNSPLHF. The chain has TRBV11-2 and TRBJ1-6; weak D call: TRBD1 (5 bases). The CDR3 runs to 16 residues. CDR1 and CDR2 from the germline V gene are SGHAT and FQNNGV. Trimming pared 4 bases from V and 2 bases from J, leaving 12 bases between.

This chain joins TRBV7-2 and TRBJ2-1; maybe TRBD1 (6 bases). The length of the CDR3 is 15 residues. The V end lost 1 base, the J end lost 4 bases, and 11 bases lay between the germline ends. The germline CDR1 and CDR2 sequences are SGHTA and FQGNSA. The CDR3 spells CASSLGSGEYNEQFF. For the CDR3, the DNA is TGTGCCAGCAGCTTAGGATCAGGGGAATACAATGAGCAGTTCTTC.

This clone occurred once. The chain employs TRBV18 and TRBJ1-1; perhaps TRBD1 as D (6 bases). The V gene lost 2 bases and the J gene lost 4 bases, with 17 bases spanning the gap. The CDR3 has 16 residues. Per germline, CDR1 KGHSH and CDR2 LQKENI. CDR3 DNA: TGTGCCAGCTCACCAACGGGACAAATTGACGGCACTGAAGCTTTCTTT. Amino acid sequence: CASSPTGQIDGTEAFF.

The CDR3 here is CASGQGESWEQYF. The CDR3 nucleotides read TGCGCCAGCGGGCAGGGGGAATCGTGGGAGCAGTACTTC. The chain combines TRBV10-2 with TRBJ2-7, with 7 bases fitting TRBD1. This CDR3 spans 13 amino acids. CDR1 is WSHSY and CDR2 is SAAADI in the germline V gene. J lost 7 bases, V lost 8 bases, and 11 bases had no gene match.

V usage is TRBV13 and J usage is TRBJ2-5; 9 bases fit TRBD1. Looked up from germline, CDR1 is PRHDT and CDR2 is FYEKMQ (reference sequence). The ends lost 4 bases at V and 4 bases at J; junction bases unmatched: 4. The CDR3 spans 14 residues. CDR3 DNA sequence: TGTGCCAGCAGCTCCCGACAGGGGGGAGAGACCCAGTACTTC. Protein sequence: CASSSRQGGETQYF.

Note on this clone: Other nucleotide sequences in the sample specify the same CDR3. The chain uses TRBV6-5 and TRBJ1-6; 9 nucleotides agree with TRBD1. CDR3 length equals 13 residues. Losses at the gene ends were 6 bases for V and 8 bases for J; bases not matched to a gene: 2. Germline values: CDR1 MNHEY, CDR2 SVGAGI. The CDR3 DNA reads as TGTGCCAGCAGCCGACAGGGGGATTCACCCCTCCACTTT. Translating gives CASSRQGDSPLHF.